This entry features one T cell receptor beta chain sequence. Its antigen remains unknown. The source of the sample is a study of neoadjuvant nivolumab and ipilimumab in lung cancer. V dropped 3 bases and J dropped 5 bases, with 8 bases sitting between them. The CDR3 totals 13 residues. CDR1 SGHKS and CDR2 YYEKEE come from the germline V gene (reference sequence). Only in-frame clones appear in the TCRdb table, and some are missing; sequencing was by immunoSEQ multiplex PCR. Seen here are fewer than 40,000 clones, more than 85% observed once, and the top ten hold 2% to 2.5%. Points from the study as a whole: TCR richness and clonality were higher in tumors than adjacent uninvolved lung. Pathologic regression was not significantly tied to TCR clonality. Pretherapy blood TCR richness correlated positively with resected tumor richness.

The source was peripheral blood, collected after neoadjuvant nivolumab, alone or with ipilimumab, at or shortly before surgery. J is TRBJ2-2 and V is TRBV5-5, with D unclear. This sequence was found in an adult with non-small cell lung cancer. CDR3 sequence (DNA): TGTGCCAGCAGCTCCCTAGTGACCGGGGAGCTGTTTTTT. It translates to CASSSLVTGELFF.